A single sample gave rise to the 27 T cell receptor beta chains below, sequenced in a study of control samples from healthy donors and cancer patients. Repertoires were generated with immunoSEQ multiplex PCR, while TCRdb's copy carries only in-frame clones and drops some. Of about 150,000 clones listed, more than 85% are singletons. The sample comprised blood. These receptors came from a man between 18 and 29 years old in good health.

This rearrangement joins TRBV5-1 to TRBJ1-3; the match to TRBD1 covers 7 bases. With V trimmed by 1 base and J by 3 bases, 7 bases remained unmatched. The CDR3 is made up of 16 amino acids. From germline, CDR1 is SGHRS and CDR2 YFSETQ. The CDR3 bases are TGCGCCAGCAGCTTGTATGAGGGGGCGCTTGGAAACACCATATATTTT. Amino acids: CASSLYEGALGNTIYF. The full variable domain, its missing parts supplied by reference TRBV5-1 and TRBJ1-3, is KAGVTQTPRYLIKTRGQQVTLSCSPISGHRSVSWYQQTPGQGLQFLFEYFSETQRNKGNFPGRFSGRQFSNSRSEMNVSTLELGDSALYLCASSLYEGALGNTIYFGEGSWLTVV.

The table lists this clone with a count of one. This chain connects TRBV11-2 to TRBJ2-7, with 7 bases that match TRBD2. The CDR3 is 16 amino acids. The V gene end was trimmed by 0 bases and the J gene end by 0 bases; junction bases not matched to a gene: 5. Germline CDR1 and CDR2: SGHAT and FQNNGV. CDR3 bases: TGTGCCAGCAGCTTAGAGGGAGGGAGGAACTCCTACGAGCAGTACTTC. Residues: CASSLEGGRNSYEQYF.

This chain joins TRBV4-1 and TRBJ2-7; D might be TRBD2 (6 bases). Between the trimmed V and J ends, which lost 3 bases and 4 bases, there was a span of 16 bases. The CDR3 spans 15 residues. Germline CDR1 and CDR2: MGHRA and YSYEKL. This CDR3 reads CASSQRGPYPYEQYF. DNA of the CDR3: TGCGCCAGCAGCCAGCGGGGCCCTTACCCTTACGAGCAGTACTTC.

The chain carries TRBV19 and TRBJ1-2; tentatively, D is TRBD1 (5 bases). This CDR3 is 12 amino acids long. The V gene lost 3 bases and the J gene lost 8 bases, with 10 bases spanning the gap. Germline lookup yields CDR1 LNHDA and CDR2 SQIVND (reference sequence). CDR3 DNA sequence: TGTGCCAGTAGTATTCGGGGCAGGGGCTACACCTTC. Translated: CASSIRGRGYTF.

This clone came up once. This CDR3 reads CASSPYPSSEAFF. For the CDR3, the DNA is TGTGCCAGCAGCCCTTACCCTAGTTCTGAAGCTTTCTTT. The chain combines TRBV7-8 with TRBJ1-1; no clear D gene. Between the trimmed V and J ends, which lost 5 bases and 6 bases, there was a span of 13 bases. This CDR3 contains 13 residues. Germline V lookup: CDR1 SGHVS, CDR2 FQNEAQ.

This clone has a handful of counts. This rearrangement joins TRBV4-1 to TRBJ1-1; the D gene is possibly TRBD1 (5 bases). Germline CDR1 is MGHRA and CDR2 is YSYEKL. The CDR3 loop spans 13 amino acids. V gave up 6 bases and J gave up 1 base, with 9 bases separating them. CDR3 protein: CASSPGGNTEAFF. The CDR3, as DNA: TGCGCCAGCAGTCCTGGGGGGAACACTGAAGCTTTCTTT.

This clone appeared a single time. The chain is built from TRBV14 and TRBJ2-3; 10 bases match TRBD2. This CDR3 has 18 amino acids. V lost 0 bases, J lost 1 base, and 7 bases stayed unmatched. From germline, CDR1 is SGHDN and CDR2 FVKESK. The DNA of the CDR3 is TGTGCCAGCAGCCAAGAAACTAGCGGGGTTAGGGGCACAGATACGCAGTATTTT. It yields the protein CASSQETSGVRGTDTQYF.

The chain has TRBV18 and TRBJ2-2; 9 bases are shared with TRBD1. The germline CDR1 and CDR2 sequences are KGHSH and LQKENI. The CDR3 runs to 16 residues. V was pared by 6 bases and J by 3 bases, with 8 bases of the junction left unmatched. CDR3 region: CASSFWDRAYTGELFF. CDR3 DNA sequence: TGTGCCAGCTCCTTCTGGGACAGGGCGTACACCGGGGAGCTGTTTTTT.

The chain couples TRBV7-9 to TRBJ1-5, with a possible D match to TRBD1 (5 bases). The CDR3 length is 14 residues. V shed 0 bases and J shed 5 bases, with 8 bases lying between them. Germline V gene lookup returns CDR1 SEHNR and CDR2 FQNEAQ (reference sequence). The CDR3 loop is CASSLAGDHQPQHF. CDR3 coding DNA: TGTGCCAGCAGCTTAGCAGGGGACCATCAGCCCCAGCATTTT.

V and J are TRBV5-8 and TRBJ2-5; D tentatively fits TRBD1 or TRBD2 (5 bases each). Trimming pared 1 base from V and 5 bases from J, leaving 15 bases between. CDR3 length equals 15 residues. Per the germline V gene, CDR1 is SGHTS and CDR2 is YDEGEE. The DNA of the CDR3 is TGTGCCAGCAGCTTGTGGCGGGTTAACAGGGAGACCCAGTACTTC. It translates to CASSLWRVNRETQYF.

V usage is TRBV6-5 and J usage is TRBJ2-1, with 9 nucleotides matching TRBD1. J gave up 4 bases and V 8 bases, and 0 bases lay outside the gene matches. This CDR3 region has 12 residues. Germline CDR1 and CDR2: MNHEY and SVGAGI. CDR3 in amino acids: CASDRGYNEQFF. Here the CDR3 DNA reads TGTGCCAGCGACAGGGGGTACAATGAGCAGTTCTTC.

V is TRBV4-2 and J is TRBJ2-1, with D uncertain. V lost 2 bases to trimming and J lost 4 bases, with 9 bases between them. Germline V gives CDR1 LGHNA, CDR2 YNFKEQ. This CDR3 is built from 14 residues. The CDR3 coding sequence is TGTGCCAGCAGCCAACCCCAAGATTACAATGAGCAGTTCTTC. Its protein is CASSQPQDYNEQFF.

The chain recombines TRBV6-2 or TRBV6-3 with TRBJ1-4; D unresolved. Germline V gene data show CDR1 as MNHEY and CDR2 as SVGEGT. This CDR3 has 15 residues. The ends were cut back, 0 bases at V and 5 bases at J, with 10 bases in the middle. CDR3 nucleotide sequence: TGTGCCAGCAGTTACTCAGGAGACGGGAATGAAAAACTGTTTTTT. Translating gives CASSYSGDGNEKLFF.

The genes are TRBV12-5 and TRBJ2-5; D is unclear. Per germline, CDR1 LGHNT and CDR2 FRNRAP. Trimming took off 6 bases at V and 3 bases at J, with 11 bases between the two ends. The CDR3 is 13 amino acids. CDR3 coding DNA: TGTGCTAGTGGACCCGGACGTGAAGAGACCCAGTACTTC. Its protein is CASGPGREETQYF.

This rearrangement joins TRBV7-9 to TRBJ2-1; D uncertain. V shed 3 bases and J shed 6 bases, with 3 bases lying between them. The germline V gene encodes CDR1 SEHNR and CDR2 FQNEAQ (reference sequence). The CDR3 consists of 11 residues. The DNA for the CDR3 is TGTGCCAGCAGCTTTAGCAATGAGCAGTTCTTC. Translation: CASSFSNEQFF.

CDR3 region: CASSEGTWYSTDTQYF. The DNA for the CDR3 is TGTGCCAGCAGTGAGGGAACCTGGTATAGCACAGATACGCAGTATTTT. V usage is TRBV6-1 and J usage is TRBJ2-3; D is uncertain. The V and J ends lost 3 bases and 0 bases respectively, with 13 bases between them. This CDR3 is 16 amino acids long. Germline-derived CDR1 and CDR2 are MNHNS and SASEGT.

CDR3 sequence reads: CASSQGYGLSGNTIYF. The DNA of the CDR3 is TGTGCCAGCAGCCAAGGTTACGGGCTCTCTGGAAACACCATATATTTT. The chain has TRBV3-1 (or the pseudogene TRBV3-2) and TRBJ1-3; unclear D gene. The V end lost 1 base, the J end lost 0 bases, and 10 bases lay between the germline ends. Germline CDR1 LGHDT, CDR2 YNNKEL (reference sequence). The CDR3 is 16 residues long.

This chain joins TRBV7-2 and TRBJ1-1; D possibly corresponds to TRBD1 (5 bases). Trimming took off 4 bases at V and 1 base at J, with 10 bases between the two ends. Germline lookup yields CDR1 SGHTA and CDR2 FQGNSA. The CDR3 has 14 residues. The CDR3 loop reads CASSSRTRNTEAFF. In nucleotides, the CDR3 is TGTGCCAGCAGCTCTCGGACAAGGAACACTGAAGCTTTCTTT.

The rearrangement links TRBV29-1 to TRBJ1-1; 7 nucleotides line up with TRBD1. This CDR3 has 11 residues. The germline CDR1 and CDR2 sequences are SQVTM and ANQGSEA. V gave up 3 bases and J gave up 9 bases; unmatched junction bases: 4. Written as DNA, the CDR3 is TGCAGCGTTGAGGGACAGCCGAAAGCTTTCTTT. This sequence encodes CSVEGQPKAFF.

The chain recombines TRBV30 with TRBJ1-1; tentatively, D is TRBD1 (6 bases). Germline-derived CDR1 and CDR2 are GTSNPN and SVGIG (reference sequence). V was trimmed by 5 bases and J by 0 bases, leaving 16 bases between them. The CDR3 is made up of 15 amino acids. CDR3 bases: TGTGCCTGGGGGGGTTCAGGACAGTTGAACACTGAAGCTTTCTTT. Translating gives CAWGGSGQLNTEAFF. The full variable domain, completed using reference TRBV30 and TRBJ1-1, is SQTIHQWPATLVQPVGSPLSLECTVEGTSNPNLYWYRQAAGRGLQLLFYSVGIGQISSEVPQNLSASRPQDRQFILSSKKLLLSDSGFYLCAWGGSGQLNTEAFFGQGTRLTVV.

This clone was counted between two and nine times. A read error may account for a junction end that differs from germline. V and J are TRBV7-7 and TRBJ2-3, with D perhaps TRBD1 or TRBD2 (6 bases each). Germline CDR1 and CDR2: SSHAT and FNYEAQ (reference sequence). CDR3 size: 15 residues. CDR3 DNA: TGTGCTAGCAGCTTGGGGGCGGGGCGCACAGATACGCAGTATTTT. It translates to CASSLGAGRTDTQYF.

This chain links TRBV28 with TRBJ2-7; D unresolved. CDR3 length: 12 residues. CDR1 and CDR2 from the germline V gene are MDHEN and SYDVKM. Trimming took 2 bases from V and 2 from J, leaving 4 bases between them. This CDR3 is CASSLKTYEQYF. The CDR3 coding sequence is TGTGCCAGCAGTTTAAAGACCTACGAGCAGTACTTC.

The rearrangement uses TRBV29-1 and TRBJ2-7; D perhaps matches TRBD1 (5 bases). CDR1 SQVTM and CDR2 ANQGSEA come from the germline V gene. The CDR3 contains 12 residues. The ends were cut back, 6 bases at V and 2 bases at J, with 11 bases in the middle. DNA of the CDR3: TGCAGCGTGACAGAAAAGCCCTACGAGCAGTACTTC. Protein product: CSVTEKPYEQYF.

This sequence joins TRBV18 and TRBJ1-5, with D perhaps matching TRBD1 (5 bases). Germline CDR1 KGHSH, CDR2 LQKENI. CDR3 length: 16 amino acids. V lost 3 bases and J lost 3, with 15 bases in between. CDR3 amino acids: CASSPSLPGPNQPQHF. The CDR3 DNA reads as TGTGCCAGCTCACCCAGTCTACCAGGGCCCAATCAGCCCCAGCATTTT.

This rearrangement joins TRBV4-1 to TRBJ2-7; D is ambiguous. The germline V gene has CDR1 MGHRA and CDR2 YSYEKL. V lost 4 bases and J 4 bases, leaving 11 bases between the germline ends. The CDR3 runs to 13 residues. CDR3 sequence (DNA): TGCGCCAGCAGCCCAGGAAGAATATACGAGCAGTACTTC. This sequence encodes CASSPGRIYEQYF.

The chain has TRBV27 and TRBJ1-6, with D possibly being TRBD1 (5 bases). Germline assignment: CDR1 MNHEY and CDR2 SMNVEV (reference sequence). Deletions cut 5 bases from V and 8 bases from J, with 16 bases between. There are 15 residues in the CDR3. The CDR3 loop reads CASSPVRDRDSPLHF. Here the CDR3 DNA reads TGTGCCAGCAGTCCAGTCAGGGACCGGGATTCACCCCTCCACTTT.

The rearrangement joins TRBV6-2 or TRBV6-3 to TRBJ1-2; TRBD1 might be the D (5 bases). The V end was cut by 2 bases, the J end by 4 bases, with 8 bases between. Germline V gene data show CDR1 as MNHEY and CDR2 as SVGEGT. The CDR3 is 13 residues long. DNA for the CDR3: TGTGCCAGCAGTTACCAGGGTGCCTATGGCTACACCTTC. Protein: CASSYQGAYGYTF.